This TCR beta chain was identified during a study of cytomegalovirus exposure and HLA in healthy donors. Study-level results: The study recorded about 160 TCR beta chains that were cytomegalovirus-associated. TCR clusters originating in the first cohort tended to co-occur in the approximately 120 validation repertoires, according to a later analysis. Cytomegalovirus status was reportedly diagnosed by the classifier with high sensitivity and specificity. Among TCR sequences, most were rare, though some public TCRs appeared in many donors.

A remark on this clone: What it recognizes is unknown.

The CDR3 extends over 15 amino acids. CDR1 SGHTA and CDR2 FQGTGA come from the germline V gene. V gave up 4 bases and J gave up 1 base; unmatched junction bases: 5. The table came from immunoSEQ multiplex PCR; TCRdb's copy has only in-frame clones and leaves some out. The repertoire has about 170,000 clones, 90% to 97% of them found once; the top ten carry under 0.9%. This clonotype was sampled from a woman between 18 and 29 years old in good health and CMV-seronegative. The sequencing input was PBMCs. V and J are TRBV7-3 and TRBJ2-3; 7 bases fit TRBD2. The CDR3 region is CASSSRGEGTDTQYF. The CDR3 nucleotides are TGTGCCAGCAGCTCACGGGGGGAAGGCACAGATACGCAGTATTTT.